The 4 T cell receptor beta chains below come from one sample, sequenced in a study of Graves' ophthalmopathy and Graves' hyperthyroidism. For repertoire sequencing, the TCR beta CDR3 regions were amplified from RNA transcripts. The authors performed first-round RT-PCR with HTBI primers and then a second-round multiplex PCR. TCRdb used MiXCR to reprocess the multiplex PCR reads, holding one entry per CDR3 protein. The repertoire holds about 370,000 distinct CDR3 sequences, with approximately 17% as singletons. Sequenced: peripheral blood. The receptors derive from an adult woman with stable Graves' hyperthyroidism.

V usage is TRBV11-1 and J usage is TRBJ2-6; weak D call: TRBD1 (6 bases). Trimming removed 5 bases from V and 2 bases from J, with 22 bases in between. In germline, CDR1 is SGHAT, CDR2 FQDESV (reference sequence). This CDR3 region has 19 residues. This CDR3 reads CASSLPKGGFWAGANVLTF. The CDR3, as DNA: TGTGCCAGCAGCCTACCTAAAGGGGGATTTTGGGCTGGGGCCAACGTCCTGACTTTC.

This clonotype has ten or more counts. The J gene is TRBJ1-1, the V gene TRBV5-1; D remains unclear. With 5 bases removed from V and 3 bases from J, the gap between germline ends came to 11 bases. The CDR3 totals 13 residues. Per the germline V gene, CDR1 is SGHRS and CDR2 is YFSETQ. CDR3 sequence (DNA): TGCGCCAGCAGTAGAGGATCGCACACTGAAGCTTTCTTT. Its protein product is CASSRGSHTEAFF.

This clonotype was recorded at least ten times. This chain links TRBV6-1 with TRBJ2-7; TRBD2 matches 11 bases. The V gene end was trimmed by 4 bases and the J gene end by 3 bases; junction bases not matched to a gene: 5. CDR1 and CDR2 (germline): MNHNS, SASEGT. The CDR3 extends over 15 amino acids. CDR3 DNA: TGTGCCAGCAGTGGGCCCGGACTAGCGGGCTACGAGCAGTACTTC. Its protein product is CASSGPGLAGYEQYF.

This clonotype was observed many times. The chain carries TRBV5-6 and TRBJ2-7; D is unclear. The V gene's germline CDR1 is SGHDT and CDR2 YYEEEE. V was trimmed by 0 bases and J by 10 bases, leaving 20 bases between them. The CDR3 is 15 amino acids. CDR3 residues: CASSLGEAHGYRQYF. CDR3 DNA sequence: TGTGCCAGCAGCTTGGGCGAGGCACACGGATATCGACAGTACTTC. The complete variable domain, with remaining parts taken from reference TRBV5-6 and TRBJ2-7, reads DAGVTQSPTHLIKTRGQQVTLRCSPKSGHDTVSWYQQALGQGPQFIFQYYEEEERQRGNFPDRFSGHQFPNYSSELNVNALLLGDSALYLCASSLGEAHGYRQYFGPGTRLTVT.